Below are 13 T cell receptor beta chains sequenced from a single sample in a study of identical twins. TCRdb reanalysed the 5' RACE reads using MiXCR and keeps one entry per CDR3 protein. There are some 630,000 distinct CDR3 sequences in the sample; around 7.4% occur only once, and approximately 1.5% lies in the top ten. These records were also assigned to another study, of yellow fever vaccine responses in identical twins.

Sequenced: PBMCs. The source is a woman aged 18-29 years in good health.

This chain connects TRBV12-3 or TRBV12-4 to TRBJ2-7; possible D gene TRBD2, 7 bases. The CDR3 has 16 amino acids. The ends were cut back, 3 bases at V and 4 bases at J, with 19 bases in the middle. The CDR3 here is CASSLGGAAMVYEQYF. CDR3 nucleotide sequence: TGTGCCAGCAGTTTGGGGGGGGCGGCAATGGTATACGAGCAGTACTTC.

Only one count was recorded for this clonotype. This chain links TRBV7-2 with TRBJ1-2; D call uncertain. Trimming cost V 1 base and J 7 bases, with 7 bases left between them. The CDR3 has 12 residues. Germline V gene lookup returns CDR1 SGHTA and CDR2 FQGNSA. As DNA, the CDR3 is TGTGCCAGCAGCTTAGATACTCGTGGCTACACCTTC. Its translation is CASSLDTRGYTF.

The chain recombines TRBV21-1 with TRBJ2-2; the table calls TRBD1, which could not be checked here. TRBV21-1 corresponds to a pseudogene. CDR3 length: 18 residues. The CDR3 sequence: CASSNHGQGVFNTGELFF. CDR3 DNA: TGTGCCAGCAGCAATCACGGACAGGGTGTCTTCAACACCGGGGAGCTGTTTTTT.

This clonotype occurred a few times. This chain links TRBV20-1 with TRBJ1-1, with TRBD1 matching 8 bases. The CDR3 extends over 16 amino acids. V shed 0 bases, J shed 4 bases, and the junction held 10 bases outside the gene matches. Germline CDR1 reads DFQATT; CDR2 reads SNEGSKA (reference sequence). CDR3 nucleotide sequence: TGCAGTGCTAGAGATGTCCAGGGGGCGATTGGCACTGAAGCTTTCTTT. Translating gives CSARDVQGAIGTEAFF.

This clonotype was seen more than once but under ten times. The chain couples TRBV7-9 to TRBJ2-3, with a tentative D call TRBD1 (5 bases). Germline V gene lookup returns CDR1 SEHNR and CDR2 FQNEAQ (reference sequence). The CDR3 runs 14 residues. V was cut by 2 bases and J by 8 bases, with 14 bases left in between. CDR3 sequence (DNA): TGTGCCAGCAGCTTACCCGACTTAAGGGGTACGCAGTATTTT. It is translated as CASSLPDLRGTQYF.

J is TRBJ1-2 and V is TRBV29-1, with D possibly TRBD1 on 5 matching bases. Per germline, CDR1 SQVTM and CDR2 ANQGSEA. Trimming took off 1 base at V and 2 bases at J, with 14 bases between the two ends. This CDR3 has 15 amino acids. Here the CDR3 reads CSVEAPAGTNYGYTF. In DNA form, the CDR3 reads TGCAGCGTTGAAGCCCCAGCCGGGACGAACTATGGCTACACCTTC. Looking up the rest from reference TRBV29-1 and TRBJ1-2 gives the full variable domain: SAVISQKPSRDICQRGTSLTIQCQVDSQVTMMFWYRQQPGQSLTLIATANQGSEATYESGFVIDKFPISRPNLTFSTLTVSNMSPEDSSIYLCSVEAPAGTNYGYTFGSGTRLTVV.

This clonotype has a handful of counts. The rearrangement uses TRBV7-2 and TRBJ1-5; D perhaps matches TRBD1 (5 bases). The CDR3 runs to 14 residues. Germline CDR1 and CDR2: SGHTA and FQGNSA. The V and J ends lost 3 bases and 3 bases respectively, with 9 bases between them. CDR3 protein: CASSFDSYNQPQHF. CDR3 coding DNA: TGTGCCAGCAGCTTCGACAGTTACAATCAGCCCCAGCATTTT. Based on the CDR3 plus reference TRBV7-2 and TRBJ1-5, the full variable domain is GAGVSQSPSNKVTEKGKDVELRCDPISGHTALYWYRQSLGQGLEFLIYFQGNSAPDKSGLPSDRFSAERTGGSVSTLTIQRTQQEDSAVYLCASSFDSYNQPQHFGDGTRLSIL.

This clonotype was recorded at least ten times. The chain links TRBV12-3 or TRBV12-4 to TRBJ1-3, with D uncertain. The CDR3 spans 11 residues. With 5 bases removed from V and 9 bases from J, the gap between germline ends came to 8 bases. CDR3 nucleotide sequence: TGTGCCAGCAGTCAGCGGGGCACCATATATTTT. Protein product: CASSQRGTIYF.

This clonotype was recorded a few times. The chain employs TRBV14 and TRBJ2-1, with D tentatively TRBD2 (6 bases). The V end lost 4 bases, the J end lost 9 bases, and 25 bases lay between the germline ends. This CDR3 is 17 amino acids long. The germline V gene has CDR1 SGHDN and CDR2 FVKESK. The CDR3: CASSLRLTSFSLGEQFF. CDR3 in DNA: TGTGCCAGCAGCCTGAGGCTAACTAGCTTTTCTTTGGGTGAGCAGTTCTTC. The whole variable domain, filled in from reference TRBV14 and TRBJ2-1, reads EAGVTQFPSHSVIEKGQTVTLRCDPISGHDNLYWYRRVMGKEIKFLLHFVKESKQDESGMPNNRFLAERTGGTYSTLKVQPAELEDSGVYFCASSLRLTSFSLGEQFFGPGTRLTVL.

This clonotype was picked up a small number of times. The V gene is TRBV12-3 or TRBV12-4, the J gene TRBJ2-3, with TRBD2 matching over 7 bases. The CDR3 contains 15 residues. The V segment lost 5 bases and the J segment 0 bases; nucleotides outside the gene matches: 5. In nucleotides, the CDR3 is TGTGCCAGCAGTCGGGACTACGCAAGCACAGATACGCAGTATTTT. Residues: CASSRDYASTDTQYF.

This clonotype was found a few times. V is TRBV12-3 or TRBV12-4 and J is TRBJ2-2; unclear D gene. The V end was cut by 7 bases, the J end by 6 bases, with 12 bases between. This CDR3 contains 13 residues. As DNA, the CDR3 is TGTGCCAGCACCATAAGCCGGGCCGGGGAGCTGTTTTTT. The encoded protein is CASTISRAGELFF.

This clonotype came up a few times. This chain links TRBV12-3 or TRBV12-4 with TRBJ2-7; no clear D gene. The length of the CDR3 is 13 residues. The ends were cut back, 10 bases at V and 2 bases at J, with 15 bases in the middle. The CDR3 coding sequence is TGTGCCAACCTTACCATCGTCCCCTACGAGCAGTACGTC. As protein: CANLTIVPYEQYV.

This clonotype has ten or more counts. The chain couples TRBV28 to TRBJ2-5; TRBD1 matches at 7 bases. Losses at the gene ends were 2 bases for V and 3 bases for J; bases not matched to a gene: 3. The CDR3 is 14 amino acids. Germline assignment: CDR1 MDHEN and CDR2 SYDVKM. In nucleotides, the CDR3 is TGTGCCAGCAGTTTAGAAGACAGGGAAGAGACCCAGTACTTC. This codes for CASSLEDREETQYF.